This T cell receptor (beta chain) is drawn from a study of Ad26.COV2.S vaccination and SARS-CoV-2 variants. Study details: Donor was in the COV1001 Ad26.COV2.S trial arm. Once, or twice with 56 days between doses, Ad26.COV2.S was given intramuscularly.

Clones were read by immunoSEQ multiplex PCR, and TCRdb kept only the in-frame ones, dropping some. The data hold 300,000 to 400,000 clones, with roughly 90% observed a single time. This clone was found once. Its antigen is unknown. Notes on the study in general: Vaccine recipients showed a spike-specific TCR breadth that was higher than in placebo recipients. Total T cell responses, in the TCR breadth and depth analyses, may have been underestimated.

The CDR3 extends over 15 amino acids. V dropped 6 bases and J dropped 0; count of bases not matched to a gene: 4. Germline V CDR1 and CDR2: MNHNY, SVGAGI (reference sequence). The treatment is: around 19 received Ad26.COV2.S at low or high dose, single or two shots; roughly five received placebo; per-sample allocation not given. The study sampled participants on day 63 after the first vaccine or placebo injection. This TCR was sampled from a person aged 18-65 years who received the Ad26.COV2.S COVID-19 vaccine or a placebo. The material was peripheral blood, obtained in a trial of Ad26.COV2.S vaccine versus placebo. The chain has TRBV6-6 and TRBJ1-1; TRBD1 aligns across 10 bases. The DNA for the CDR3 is TGTGCCAGCAGGGGGACAGGGGCACTGAACACTGAAGCTTTCTTT. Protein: CASRGTGALNTEAFF.